Listed below are T cell receptor beta chains from one sample, sequenced in a study of shared clonotypes between healthy human individuals. Assay: immunoSEQ multiplex PCR; the TCRdb copy retains only in-frame clones and omits some. This table holds about 750,000 clones, around 92% found once. The sequenced material came from naive CD8+ T cells sorted from blood. The receptors originated from a man aged 25-45 years in good health. CDR3s include the opening cysteine and the closing phenylalanine or tryptophan. D genes are given only for firm matches. A clone size is listed for some rows: how often the clone was seen (once, few, many), or a class if it is expanded.

TGTGCCAGCAGCTTGGCCGCGTACGGCTACACCTTC | CASSLAAYGYTF | TRBJ1-2 | TRBV5-4 | - | 12 | -
TGTGCCAGCAGTTCGACAGGGCGATATGGCTACACCTTC | CASSSTGRYGYTF | TRBJ1-2 | TRBV27 | - | 13 | TRBD1
TGTGCCAGCAGCGAGACCGGGGGTTTAGAGGCTTTCTTT | CASSETGGLEAFF | TRBJ1-1 | TRBV7-9 | - | 13 | -
TGTGCCAGCAGCTTAGGAAAGTACGGGGGGCTGGAGACCCAGTACTTC | CASSLGKYGGLETQYF | TRBJ2-5 | TRBV11-3 | - | 16 | -
TGTGCCAGCAGTTACAAGGGTGCCTACGAGCAGTACTTC | CASSYKGAYEQYF | TRBJ2-7 | TRBV6-5 | - | 13 | -
TGTGCCAGCAGCTTTACAGGGGAAGAGACCCAGTACTTC | CASSFTGEETQYF | TRBJ2-5 | TRBV5-6 | - | 13 | TRBD1
TGTGCCAGCAGCGTAGGATCTACCAGGAGATCCTACAATGAGCAGTTCTTC | CASSVGSTRRSYNEQFF | TRBJ2-1 | TRBV9 | - | 17 | -
TGTGCCAGCAGCAGACAGGGAGGTGACTATGGCTACACCTTC | CASSRQGGDYGYTF | TRBJ1-2 | TRBV27 | - | 14 | TRBD1
TGTGCCAGCAGTTTTATGATAGGGCGGGAGCAGTTCTTC | CASSFMIGREQFF | TRBJ2-1 | TRBV27 | once | 13 | -
TGTGCCAGCACCGAGAGCCCCGGTGGAGATACGCAGTATTTT | CASTESPGGDTQYF | TRBJ2-3 | TRBV27 | - | 14 | -
TGTGCCAGCAGCCGACTCGCCCCCAATGAGCAGTTCTTC | CASSRLAPNEQFF | TRBJ2-1 | TRBV11-3 | - | 13 | -
TGTGCCAGCAGCTTTCGGGGCGAGCCCTACGAGCAGTACTTC | CASSFRGEPYEQYF | TRBJ2-7 | TRBV13 | - | 14 | -
TGTGCCAGCAGCCGATCAGGGGGAGAGACCCAGTACTTC | CASSRSGGETQYF | TRBJ2-5 | TRBV5-5 | - | 13 | TRBD1
TGTGCCAGCAGCTTGGGGACTTTCTACGAGCAGTACTTC | CASSLGTFYEQYF | TRBJ2-7 | TRBV5-6 | once | 13 | -
TGTGCCAGCAGTTGGGCGGGAGCCTACAATGAGCAGTTCTTC | CASSWAGAYNEQFF | TRBJ2-1 | TRBV27 | few | 14 | TRBD2
TGTGCCAGCAGCCCATCCGGGACAGCAAATGAAAAACTGTTTTTT | CASSPSGTANEKLFF | TRBJ1-4 | TRBV7-9 | - | 15 | TRBD1
TGTGCCAGCACCCCCCGTTTGCTAGGGAGTCTTTACAATGAGCAGTTCTTC | CASTPRLLGSLYNEQFF | TRBJ2-1 | TRBV28 | - | 17 | -
TGTGCCAGCAGCTTAGCACCGAGACAGAGATTGCCCTACGAGCAGTACTTC | CASSLAPRQRLPYEQYF | TRBJ2-7 | TRBV7-2 | - | 17 | -
TGTGCCAGCAGCCTGTTCTCGGGAGGAGGGGAGCAGTTCTTC | CASSLFSGGGEQFF | TRBJ2-1 | TRBV7-9 | - | 14 | TRBD2
TGTGCCAGCAGCGTAGCGACGGACTATGGCTACACCTTC | CASSVATDYGYTF | TRBJ1-2 | TRBV9 | once | 13 | -
TGTGCCACAAGGGAGACAGATACGCAGTATTTT | CATRETDTQYF | TRBJ2-3 | TRBV9 | - | 11 | -
TGTGCCAGCAGCTCCAGGGGGCTCACTGAAGCTTTCTTT | CASSSRGLTEAFF | TRBJ1-1 | TRBV28 | - | 13 | TRBD1
TGTGCCAGCAGGCCGACGGTAAATCAGCCCCAGCATTTT | CASRPTVNQPQHF | TRBJ1-5 | TRBV6-6 | - | 13 | -
TGTGCCAGCAGCGTAGCGGGGGGGAACAATGAGCAGTTCTTC | CASSVAGGNNEQFF | TRBJ2-1 | TRBV9 | - | 14 | TRBD2
TGCGCCAGCAGCTCAACTAGCCGAAGCTACGAGCAGTACTTC | CASSSTSRSYEQYF | TRBJ2-7 | TRBV5-1 | - | 14 | -
TGTGCCGCGGGACTAGCGGAATACAATGAGCAGTTCTTC | CAAGLAEYNEQFF | TRBJ2-1 | TRBV27 | - | 13 | TRBD2
TGTGCCAGCAGCTTAGGGCAGATCGGGTTGGAGACCCAGTACTTC | CASSLGQIGLETQYF | TRBJ2-5 | TRBV11-2 | - | 15 | -
TGCAGCGTTGAGTTGGGGGTGAGGAACGAGCAGTACTTC | CSVELGVRNEQYF | TRBJ2-7 | TRBV29-1 | - | 13 | -
TGTGCCAGCAGGGGAGGACTAGCGGGAGGCACCGGGGAGCTGTTTTTT | CASRGGLAGGTGELFF | TRBJ2-2 | TRBV27 | - | 16 | TRBD2
TGCAGCGTTGAAAATCCAGTGGGGGAGCTGTTTTTT | CSVENPVGELFF | TRBJ2-2 | TRBV29-1 | - | 12 | -
TGTGCCAGCAGCCCAGGGTTGGATGAGCAGTTCTTC | CASSPGLDEQFF | TRBJ2-1 | TRBV7-6 | - | 12 | -
TGTGCCAGCAGTTCTACAGGGGGCATCACAGATACGCAGTATTTT | CASSSTGGITDTQYF | TRBJ2-3 | TRBV28 | - | 15 | TRBD1
TGCGCCAGCAGCTTGGAGGATTATGGCTACACCTTC | CASSLEDYGYTF | TRBJ1-2 | TRBV5-1 | - | 12 | -
TGTGCCAGCAGCGTAGGGGGGACAGGCTACGAGCAGTACTTC | CASSVGGTGYEQYF | TRBJ2-7 | TRBV9 | few | 14 | TRBD1
TGTGCCAGCAGTGAATCAGCGGGAGAGGACTACGAGCAGTACTTC | CASSESAGEDYEQYF | TRBJ2-7 | TRBV2 | - | 15 | TRBD2
TGCGCCAGCAGCTTGGGGGGTGGGATTTCTCTCGAGCAGTACTTC | CASSLGGGISLEQYF | TRBJ2-7 | TRBV5-1 | once | 15 | -
TGTGCCAGCAGCACACAGGGGGACATTCAGTACTTC | CASSTQGDIQYF | TRBJ2-4 | TRBV11-2 | - | 12 | TRBD1
TGTGCCAGCAGCTTGGGGGAGGGCTTGTTGGGGTACGAGCAGTACTTC | CASSLGEGLLGYEQYF | TRBJ2-7 | TRBV5-8 | - | 16 | TRBD2
TGTGCCAGCAGTAGCCAGGGGTTAGGGGATGAAAAACTGTTTTTT | CASSSQGLGDEKLFF | TRBJ1-4 | TRBV27 | - | 15 | -
TGTGCCAGCAGGCAGAGGGGGCGCTTTTCGGATGAAGCTTTCTTT | CASRQRGRFSDEAFF | TRBJ1-1 | TRBV27 | - | 15 | TRBD1
TGTGCCAGCAGCCACCGGACAAACTACGAGCAGTACTTC | CASSHRTNYEQYF | TRBJ2-7 | TRBV7-6 | - | 13 | -
TGTGCCAGCAGCTTAGACAGGGACTACGAGCAGTACTTC | CASSLDRDYEQYF | TRBJ2-7 | TRBV5-4 | - | 13 | TRBD1
TGTGCCAGCAGCTTATTAGGGGGCGCAGATACGCAGTATTTT | CASSLLGGADTQYF | TRBJ2-3 | TRBV7-2 | - | 14 | TRBD1
TGTGCCAGCAGCTTAGGGTCTGAGGTGCCAACCCCGACGCAGTATTTT | CASSLGSEVPTPTQYF | TRBJ2-3 | TRBV11-2 | - | 16 | -
TGTGCCAGCAGCGGATTGGACGGGTCATATATCTATGGCTACACCTTC | CASSGLDGSYIYGYTF | TRBJ1-2 | TRBV7-2 | - | 16 | -
TGTGCCAGCAGCTTAGGCTACTCTAGCGGGGAGGGCCGAGCGGATACGCAGTATTTT | CASSLGYSSGEGRADTQYF | TRBJ2-3 | TRBV13 | - | 19 | TRBD2
TGTGCCAGCCTTTACCGGGGGTACACAGATACGCAGTATTTT | CASLYRGYTDTQYF | TRBJ2-3 | TRBV13 | once | 14 | -
TGCAGCGTTGCTCTCTGGACTCGGGGGTTAGTAGGACAAGAGACCCAGTACTTC | CSVALWTRGLVGQETQYF | TRBJ2-5 | TRBV29-1 | - | 18 | -
TGTGCCAGCAGTGCCGCAGGGCGTGAAGCTTTCTTT | CASSAAGREAFF | TRBJ1-1 | TRBV25-1 | - | 12 | -
TGTGCCAGCAGGGGGCTAGTAGACTACGAGCAGTACTTC | CASRGLVDYEQYF | TRBJ2-7 | TRBV5-5 | few | 13 | -
TGCGCCAGCTCTATCAGGGAGGTCACTGAAGCTTTCTTT | CASSIREVTEAFF | TRBJ1-1 | TRBV4-1 | many | 13 | -
TGTGCCAGCAGCGGCGGCGGGGACCCGCGGGACTACAATGAGCAGTTCTTC | CASSGGGDPRDYNEQFF | TRBJ2-1 | TRBV7-9 | - | 17 | -
TGTGCCAGCAGCAACGGCGGGGGGCGGACTGAAGCTTTCTTT | CASSNGGGRTEAFF | TRBJ1-1 | TRBV5-6 | - | 14 | -